The clone carrying this T cell receptor (beta chain) came up a few times. This sample was included in a study of blood T cell repertoires in COVID-19. Looking at the study overall: Acute and convalescent COVID-19 samples came from the United States, Italy and Spain.

The CDR3 length is 16 residues. V lost 4 bases and J lost 4; bases outside the gene matches: 12. The germline gives CDR1 SGHAT, CDR2 FQNNGV. In the original workflow: Reference gene primer amplification gave estimated nucleated cell counts. Profiling relied on immunoSEQ multiplex PCR, and the TCRdb table lists in-frame clones only, not all of them. The DNA gave D and trimming, while V, J and clone size come from that table. The repertoire holds about 360,000 clones, with about 88% as singletons. This TCR derives from a human donor in a cohort sampled during active COVID-19. Sequencing was done on a sample of peripheral blood. The chain recombines TRBV11-2 with TRBJ1-2; 7 bases are shared with TRBD1. The CDR3 loop is CASSSPRDSVIYGYTF. For the CDR3, the DNA is TGTGCCAGCAGCTCACCCCGGGACAGCGTAATCTATGGCTACACCTTC.